This is a list of T cell receptor beta chains from one sample in a study of cytotoxic CD8 clonotypes in ibrutinib-treated CLL. The data were produced by immunoSEQ multiplex PCR, yet TCRdb's version contains in-frame clones alone and is incomplete. The repertoire holds approximately 100,000 clones, with 78% as singletons. The sample in question was PBMCs, obtained after 12 months of ibrutinib treatment. All receptors come from a human donor with chronic lymphocytic leukemia. CDR3s include the opening cysteine and the closing phenylalanine or tryptophan. The order of the fields is V gene, D gene, clone size, J gene, CDR3 DNA, CDR3 protein. A D gene is named only where the DNA matches it firmly. Where a row states a size, it is once, few, many or the class of an expanded clone; other rows omit it.

V: TRBV7-8
D: -
size: -
J: TRBJ2-7
DNA: TGTGCCAGCAGCTCCCCACGAGCGCCGGACGAGCAGTACTTC
CDR3: CASSSPRAPDEQYF

V: TRBV7-2
D: -
size: -
J: TRBJ2-1
DNA: TGTGCCAGCAGCTTAGACCGGAACAATGAGCAGTTCTTC
CDR3: CASSLDRNNEQFF

V: TRBV6-6
D: TRBD1
size: once
J: TRBJ1-2
DNA: TGTGCCAGCAGTCCGGGACAGGCTCAAAATGGCTACACCTTC
CDR3: CASSPGQAQNGYTF

V: TRBV10-1
D: -
size: -
J: TRBJ1-5
DNA: TGCGCCAGCAGTTCTCCAGGAGGGGGGTCCAATCAGCCCCAGCATTTT
CDR3: CASSSPGGGSNQPQHF

V: TRBV7-9
D: -
size: -
J: TRBJ2-2
DNA: TGTGCCAGCAGCTTAGCAGCGACCACCGGGGAGCTGTTTTTT
CDR3: CASSLAATTGELFF

V: TRBV25-1
D: TRBD1
size: once
J: TRBJ2-3
DNA: TGTGCCAGCAGTGAGGTCCGGACAGGGGGCAGTGATACGCAGTATTTT
CDR3: CASSEVRTGGSDTQYF

V: TRBV7-9
D: TRBD2
size: few
J: TRBJ2-5
DNA: TGTGCCAGCAGCCCACGGGGGAGGAGCGGGGGATCCCAAGAGACCCAGTACTTC
CDR3: CASSPRGRSGGSQETQYF

V: TRBV5-1
D: TRBD1
size: -
J: TRBJ1-2
DNA: TGCGCCAGCAGGCCCAATTCCGGGACAGGGACCCTGAACACCTTC
CDR3: CASRPNSGTGTLNTF

V: TRBV7-9
D: -
size: -
J: TRBJ2-1
DNA: TGTGCCAGCAGCTTCAAACCACTCAGGGTAGGGGATGCCAATGAGCAGTTCTTC
CDR3: CASSFKPLRVGDANEQFF

V: TRBV5-6
D: -
size: once
J: TRBJ1-2
DNA: TGTGCCAGCAGCTTGAGGACGGTTGGCTACACCTTC
CDR3: CASSLRTVGYTF

V: TRBV5-1
D: -
size: -
J: TRBJ2-2
DNA: TGCGCCAGCAGCTTGCACCCTACCGGGGAGCTGTTTTTT
CDR3: CASSLHPTGELFF

V: TRBV19
D: TRBD2
size: -
J: TRBJ2-7
DNA: TGTGCCAGTAGTGGGCCGGGAGGTGTGCAGTACTTC
CDR3: CASSGPGGVQYF

V: TRBV5-4
D: TRBD1
size: once
J: TRBJ1-2
DNA: TGTGCCAGCAGCCCGAACAGGGGGCGGGGCTACACCTTC
CDR3: CASSPNRGRGYTF

V: TRBV11-3
D: -
size: -
J: TRBJ2-2
DNA: TGTGCCAGCAGCTTAGAATACACCGGGGAGCTGTTTTTT
CDR3: CASSLEYTGELFF

V: TRBV7-9
D: -
size: -
J: TRBJ1-2
DNA: TGTGCCAGCAGCTTAGGGACTCGGGGTTATGGCTACACCTTC
CDR3: CASSLGTRGYGYTF

V: TRBV10-2
D: -
size: -
J: TRBJ2-3
DNA: TGCGCCAGCAGCCTACTTATCACAGATACGCAGTATTTT
CDR3: CASSLLITDTQYF

V: TRBV7-3
D: -
size: once
J: TRBJ2-3
DNA: TGTGCCAGCAGTCTGGACGGAATAGATACGCAGTATTTT
CDR3: CASSLDGIDTQYF

V: TRBV19
D: -
size: -
J: TRBJ2-1
DNA: TGTGCCAGTAGTGTGGGTGCGTCCTACAATGAGCAGTTCTTC
CDR3: CASSVGASYNEQFF

V: TRBV9
D: TRBD2
size: -
J: TRBJ2-5
DNA: TGTGCCAGCAGCGTAGGCTTAGCGGGGGCTGAAGAGACCCAGTACTTC
CDR3: CASSVGLAGAEETQYF

V: TRBV9
D: -
size: -
J: TRBJ2-7
DNA: TGTGCCAGCAGCGTAGGGTCGTTACAGGGCTACGAGCAGTACTTC
CDR3: CASSVGSLQGYEQYF

V: TRBV4-1
D: TRBD1
size: -
J: TRBJ1-3
DNA: TGCGCCAGCAGCCAAGAACAGGGGAGCGAATACACCATATATTTT
CDR3: CASSQEQGSEYTIYF

V: TRBV11-2
D: -
size: -
J: TRBJ2-7
DNA: TGTGCCAGCAGCACTACCTCGGGGGGCCCCTACGAGCAGTACTTC
CDR3: CASSTTSGGPYEQYF

V: TRBV4-2
D: TRBD1
size: -
J: TRBJ1-4
DNA: TGTGCCAGCAGCCACCGGACAGGGAATGAAAAACTGTTTTTT
CDR3: CASSHRTGNEKLFF

V: TRBV4-1
D: TRBD1
size: -
J: TRBJ1-1
DNA: TGCGCCAGCAGACCGACAGGGTCGAACACTGAAGCTTTCTTT
CDR3: CASRPTGSNTEAFF

V: TRBV7-8
D: TRBD2
size: -
J: TRBJ2-5
DNA: TGTGCCAGCAGCCCAGGGACTAGCGGGGGGCTAGAGACCCAGTACTTC
CDR3: CASSPGTSGGLETQYF

V: TRBV2
D: -
size: -
J: TRBJ1-5
DNA: TGTGCCAGCAGTGATAGAGGGGTCAATCAGCCCCAGCATTTT
CDR3: CASSDRGVNQPQHF

V: TRBV5-1
D: -
size: once
J: TRBJ2-2
DNA: TGCGCCAGCAGCTCCAATGTGGGGAACGCCGGGGAGCTGTTTTTT
CDR3: CASSSNVGNAGELFF

V: TRBV28
D: TRBD1
size: -
J: TRBJ2-2
DNA: TGTGCCAGCAGGCCGGGACAGGGTCGCACCGGGGAGCTGTTTTTT
CDR3: CASRPGQGRTGELFF

V: TRBV6-1
D: -
size: -
J: TRBJ1-5
DNA: TGTGCCAGCAGCCGGGACGCAACAAATCAGCCCCAGCATTTT
CDR3: CASSRDATNQPQHF

V: TRBV19
D: -
size: many
J: TRBJ1-5
DNA: TGTGCCAGTAGTATGGGAGGCGGCAGGGATAGCAATCAGCCCCAGCATTTT
CDR3: CASSMGGGRDSNQPQHF

V: TRBV2
D: TRBD2
size: -
J: TRBJ2-5
DNA: TGTGCCAGCAGTGAAATGGGACTAGGCCCAGAGACCCAGTACTTC
CDR3: CASSEMGLGPETQYF

V: TRBV6-1
D: -
size: -
J: TRBJ2-7
DNA: TGTGCCAGCAGTGAGAGGTGGCTTCAGCCCTACGAGCAGTACTTC
CDR3: CASSERWLQPYEQYF

V: TRBV4-2
D: -
size: -
J: TRBJ1-6
DNA: TGTGCCAGCAGCCAAAGCGGCCAGGGAATCGGGAATTCACCCCTCCACTTT
CDR3: CASSQSGQGIGNSPLHF

V: TRBV6-1
D: -
size: -
J: TRBJ1-1
DNA: TGTGCCAGCACCGCTGACCTGAACACTGAAGCTTTCTTT
CDR3: CASTADLNTEAFF

V: TRBV5-4
D: -
size: -
J: TRBJ2-7
DNA: TGTGCCAGCAGGAAAACAGGGGGGGATGGCGAGCAGTACTTC
CDR3: CASRKTGGDGEQYF

V: TRBV29-1
D: -
size: -
J: TRBJ2-5
DNA: TGCAGCGTTCTCCAGTATCGAGAGACCCAGTACTTC
CDR3: CSVLQYRETQYF

V: TRBV6-5
D: -
size: once
J: TRBJ2-1
DNA: TGTGCCAGCACCAGCGTGGGCAATGAGCAGTTCTTC
CDR3: CASTSVGNEQFF

V: TRBV28
D: -
size: -
J: TRBJ1-5
DNA: TGTGCCAGCAGTTTGGACAGCGTCAATCAGCCCCAGCATTTT
CDR3: CASSLDSVNQPQHF

V: TRBV4-2
D: -
size: -
J: TRBJ1-2
DNA: TGTGCCAGCAGCCAAGAACCACAGGGTTTCTATGGCTACACCTTC
CDR3: CASSQEPQGFYGYTF

V: TRBV5-1
D: TRBD1
size: -
J: TRBJ2-3
DNA: TGCGCCAGCAGAGACCGGGACAGGGGAGCGGATACGCAGTATTTT
CDR3: CASRDRDRGADTQYF

V: TRBV2
D: -
size: -
J: TRBJ2-1
DNA: TGTGCCAGCAGTGAAGCTAGATTGAGCTCCTACAATGAGCAGTTCTTC
CDR3: CASSEARLSSYNEQFF

V: TRBV9
D: -
size: -
J: TRBJ2-1
DNA: TGTGCCAGCAGCGACCCCGGCTCCTACAATGAGCAGTTCTTC
CDR3: CASSDPGSYNEQFF

V: TRBV13
D: -
size: -
J: TRBJ1-3
DNA: TGTGCCAGCAGCCTCGACAGGGGAAACACCATATATTTT
CDR3: CASSLDRGNTIYF

V: TRBV5-1
D: TRBD1
size: -
J: TRBJ2-3
DNA: TGCGCCAGCAGCATAACAGGGGGCCCAGATACGCAGTATTTT
CDR3: CASSITGGPDTQYF